The text below deals with one T cell receptor beta chain. The V and J ends lost 0 bases and 6 bases respectively, with 9 bases between them. Germline V lookup: CDR1 KGHSH, CDR2 LQKENI. There are 15 residues in the CDR3. This record comes from a study of blood T cell repertoires in COVID-19. Study background: Sources were T cells, B-cell-depleted T cells, or PBMCs; the material itself was cDNA or gDNA.

Method: immunoSEQ multiplex PCR; TCRdb's copy keeps in-frame clones and lacks some. This repertoire shows approximately 90,000 clones, approximately 80% found once; its top ten account for 6.3%. This sequence originates from a man aged 70 or older with COVID-19, enrolled during active disease. The source material was peripheral blood. The chain links TRBV18 to TRBJ1-6; D possibly corresponds to TRBD1 (6 bases). The CDR3 is CASSPPGGANSPLHF. CDR3 DNA: TGTGCCAGCTCACCACCGGGGGGGGCTAATTCACCCCTCCACTTT.